This entry lists 22 T cell receptor beta chains sequenced from one sample in a study of identical twins. Each CDR3 protein is one row after TCRdb ran MiXCR on the 5' RACE reads. The sample consists of a few hundred thousand distinct CDR3 sequences, approximately 10% of them appearing once. The sample was also linked to a second study, of yellow fever vaccine responses in identical twins.

What was sequenced was PBMCs. The receptor set was obtained from a woman aged 18-35 years in good health.

This clonotype has just a few counts. The gene calls are TRBV6-2 or TRBV6-3 and TRBJ2-3; tentative D call: TRBD2 (5 bases). The CDR3 is 16 amino acids. Germline V lookup: CDR1 MNHEY, CDR2 SVGEGT. V lost 0 bases and J lost 4, with 14 bases in between. CDR3 residues: CASSYSNESGADTQYF. The CDR3 bases are TGTGCCAGCAGTTACTCGAATGAGTCCGGGGCAGATACGCAGTATTTT.

The chain recombines TRBV20-1 with TRBJ2-7, with 8 bases matching TRBD2. This CDR3 region has 14 residues. Germline assignment: CDR1 DFQATT and CDR2 SNEGSKA (reference sequence). After removal of 0 bases from V and 4 bases from J, the junction contained 5 bases not matched to a gene. In nucleotides, the CDR3 is TGCAGTGCTAGAGATCGAAGCGGGAGATACGAGCAGTACTTC. Its translation is CSARDRSGRYEQYF.

In its sample, this clonotype was seen many times. The chain uses TRBV15 and TRBJ2-3, with D possibly being TRBD2 (6 bases). This CDR3 has 13 residues. CDR1 and CDR2 from the germline V gene are LNHNV and YYDKDF (reference sequence). Trimming removed 6 bases at V and 5 bases at J, with 12 bases between. Here the CDR3 DNA reads TGTGCCACCAGTTTAGGAGGGAGAGATACGCAGTATTTT. It specifies CATSLGGRDTQYF.

This clonotype was detected only a few times. The rearrangement uses TRBV29-1 and TRBJ1-5; TRBD1 might be the D (5 bases). CDR3 length equals 14 residues. The germline gives CDR1 SQVTM, CDR2 ANQGSEA. V was pared by 7 bases and J by 3 bases, with 16 bases between. CDR3 residues: CSATMTETNQPQHF. DNA of the CDR3: TGCAGCGCCACTATGACAGAGACCAATCAGCCCCAGCATTTT.

This clonotype was seen many times. The chain has TRBV5-1 and TRBJ2-7; D ambiguous. This CDR3 has 14 residues. The V gene's germline CDR1 is SGHRS and CDR2 YFSETQ. V was shortened by 0 bases and J by 2 bases, with 9 bases between the two germline ends. The CDR3 spells CASSLGTEAYEQYF. Here the CDR3 DNA reads TGCGCCAGCAGCTTGGGGACCGAAGCCTACGAGCAGTACTTC.

Only a few counts were recorded for this clonotype. The chain carries TRBV27 and TRBJ2-7; tentative D call: TRBD1 (6 bases). The length of the CDR3 is 15 residues. V was clipped by 3 bases and J by 2 bases, with 14 bases between them. Per germline, CDR1 MNHEY and CDR2 SMNVEV (reference sequence). CDR3 loop: CASSLVGRGPYEQYF. CDR3 bases: TGTGCCAGCAGTTTGGTCGGCAGGGGCCCCTACGAGCAGTACTTC.

The sample holds many counts of this clonotype. The rearrangement joins TRBV7-2 to TRBJ1-2; 7 bases fit TRBD1. Germline V gene data show CDR1 as SGHTA and CDR2 as FQGNSA. After removal of 5 bases from V and 4 bases from J, the junction contained 4 bases not matched to a gene. The CDR3 is made up of 13 amino acids. CDR3 in DNA: TGTGCCAGCAGCCCCGGGACAGCCTATGGCTACACCTTC. Its translation is CASSPGTAYGYTF.

Many counts were recorded for this clonotype. The J gene is TRBJ2-3, the V gene TRBV12-3 or TRBV12-4, with D perhaps TRBD2 (6 bases). V lost 7 bases and J 4 bases, leaving 12 bases between the germline ends. This CDR3 comprises 13 residues. The CDR3, as DNA: TGTGCCAGCACGACTAGTTTAGCAGATACGCAGTATTTT. Protein: CASTTSLADTQYF.

At least ten counts were recorded for this clonotype. This chain links TRBV7-2 with TRBJ2-5, with 9 bases identical to TRBD2. The CDR3 loop spans 16 amino acids. Germline CDR1 is SGHTA and CDR2 is FQGNSA. The trim removed 3 bases at V and 6 bases at J, leaving 11 bases unmatched. CDR3 amino acids: CASSFLLKSGGKTQYF. CDR3 nucleotide sequence: TGTGCCAGCAGCTTCCTCCTTAAGAGCGGGGGGAAGACCCAGTACTTC.

This clonotype was counted a few times. The V gene is TRBV7-2, the J gene TRBJ2-7; D gene uncertain. Germline V gene data show CDR1 as SGHTA and CDR2 as FQGNSA. CDR3 size: 14 residues. Deletions cut 1 base from V and 3 bases from J, with 10 bases between. CDR3 bases: TGTGCCAGCAGCTTAGTGGCCAGGAACTACGAGCAGTACTTC. Translated: CASSLVARNYEQYF.

This clonotype was detected a few times. The rearrangement links TRBV6-1 to TRBJ2-7; D not resolved. Germline CDR1 is MNHNS and CDR2 is SASEGT. V was clipped by 4 bases and J by 1 base, with 8 bases between them. This CDR3 contains 13 residues. CDR3: CASSATSSYEQYF. CDR3 DNA sequence: TGTGCCAGCAGTGCGACAAGTTCCTACGAGCAGTACTTC.

This chain uses TRBV11-2 with TRBJ2-1, with no clear D. The CDR3 loop spans 14 amino acids. Germline V gene data show CDR1 as SGHAT and CDR2 as FQNNGV. The V end was cut by 6 bases, the J end by 3 bases, with 12 bases between. CDR3 in DNA: TGTGCCAGCAGAAGTGAAGCGTTCTACAATGAGCAGTTCTTC. Encoded protein: CASRSEAFYNEQFF.

The V and J genes are TRBV2 and TRBJ2-5, with D perhaps matching TRBD1 or TRBD2 (5 bases each). Germline V gene data show CDR1 as SNHLY and CDR2 as FYNNEI. Trimming shortened V by 0 bases and J by 5 bases, and 16 bases separated the two germline ends. The CDR3 totals 16 residues. The CDR3 DNA sequence: TGTGCCAGCAGTGAAGCGCGGGCAGGGCGGTGGGAGACCCAGTACTTC. Its translation: CASSEARAGRWETQYF.

This clonotype was picked up a small number of times. The rearrangement uses TRBV4-3 and TRBJ1-1, with D maybe TRBD1 (5 bases). V shed 0 bases and J shed 5 bases, with 13 bases lying between them. Per the germline V gene, CDR1 is LGHNA and CDR2 is YSLEER. The CDR3 covers 15 residues. The DNA of the CDR3 is TGCGCCAGCAGCCAAGAAGGGGTAAGAAGGACTGAAGCTTTCTTT. It is translated as CASSQEGVRRTEAFF.

This clonotype was seen many times. CDR3 residues: CASSRQVQETQYF. The CDR3 DNA reads TGTGCCAGCAGCCGACAGGTCCAAGAGACCCAGTACTTC. The chain carries TRBV12-3 or TRBV12-4 and TRBJ2-5; TRBD1 is a possible D gene (6 bases). V dropped 6 bases and J dropped 1 base, with 9 bases sitting between them. The CDR3 length is 13 residues.

The chain links TRBV10-3 to TRBJ1-2, with a possible D match to TRBD1 (6 bases). Trimming took off 0 bases at V and 0 bases at J, with 11 bases between the two ends. CDR1 is ENHRY, CDR2 SYGVKD, per germline. This CDR3 spans 16 amino acids. CDR3 residues: CAISESTGLTNYGYTF. CDR3 DNA: TGTGCCATCAGTGAGTCGACAGGACTAACTAACTATGGCTACACCTTC.

This clonotype was detected only a few times. The chain recombines TRBV6-5 with TRBJ1-4, with TRBD1 matching 7 bases. The V gene end was trimmed by 0 bases and the J gene end by 8 bases; junction bases not matched to a gene: 6. This CDR3 has 15 amino acids. CDR1 and CDR2 from the germline V gene are MNHEY and SVGAGI. CDR3 residues: CASSYSNRGREKLFF. As DNA, the CDR3 is TGTGCCAGCAGTTACTCAAACAGGGGTAGGGAAAAACTGTTTTTT.

This chain uses TRBV7-9 with TRBJ2-7, with TRBD2 matching 11 bases. After removal of 8 bases from V and 3 bases from J, the junction contained 9 bases not matched to a gene. CDR3 length: 15 amino acids. Germline CDR1 is SEHNR and CDR2 is FQNEAQ (reference sequence). The CDR3 DNA reads as TGTGCCAGCTCCGGGACTAGCGGCACAATCTACGAGCAGTACTTC. Translation gives CASSGTSGTIYEQYF.

This rearrangement joins TRBV21-1 to TRBJ1-5. TRBV21-1 is termed a pseudogene. The CDR3 is 19 amino acids. As DNA, the CDR3 is TGTGCCAGCACCTCCCCCCTTTCGGGGAGGGAAGGGAGTTATGGAGTGCAGCATTTT. Protein product: CASTSPLSGREGSYGVQHF.

This clonotype was counted many times. This chain links TRBV7-8 with TRBJ2-1; D remains ambiguous. Germline V CDR1 and CDR2: SGHVS, FQNEAQ. The CDR3 sequence is 14 residues long. Trimming took 3 bases from V and 8 from J, leaving 14 bases between them. Here the CDR3 reads CASSLGVYNDEQFF. For the CDR3, the DNA is TGTGCCAGCAGCTTGGGCGTATACAATGATGAGCAGTTCTTC.

This clonotype was detected a few times. The chain combines TRBV27 with TRBJ2-7, with 11 positions matching TRBD1. This CDR3 is built from 14 residues. The V segment lost 6 bases and the J segment 8 bases; nucleotides outside the gene matches: 9. Germline V gene data show CDR1 as MNHEY and CDR2 as SMNVEV (reference sequence). The CDR3, as DNA: TGTGCCAGCAGCCCCCGGACAGGGGGCTCAAAGCAGTACTTC. Protein: CASSPRTGGSKQYF.

The gene calls are TRBV19 and TRBJ1-5; tentative D call: TRBD1 (5 bases). V shed 5 bases and J shed 7 bases, with 18 bases lying between them. Germline V gene lookup returns CDR1 LNHDA and CDR2 SQIVND (reference sequence). CDR3 length equals 15 residues. The CDR3 is CASSADAGNTQPQHF. The DNA of the CDR3 is TGTGCCAGTAGTGCCGACGCAGGGAATACCCAGCCCCAGCATTTT.